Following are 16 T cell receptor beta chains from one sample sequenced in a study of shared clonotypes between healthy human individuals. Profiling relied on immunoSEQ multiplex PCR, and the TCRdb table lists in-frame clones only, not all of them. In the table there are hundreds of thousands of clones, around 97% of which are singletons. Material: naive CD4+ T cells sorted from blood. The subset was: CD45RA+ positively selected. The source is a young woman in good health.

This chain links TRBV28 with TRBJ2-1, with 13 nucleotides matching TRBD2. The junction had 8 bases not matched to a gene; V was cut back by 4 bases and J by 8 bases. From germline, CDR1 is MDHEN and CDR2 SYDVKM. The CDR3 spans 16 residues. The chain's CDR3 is CASSSAGLAGSHEQFF. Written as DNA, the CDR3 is TGTGCCAGCAGTTCAGCGGGACTAGCGGGAAGCCATGAGCAGTTCTTC.

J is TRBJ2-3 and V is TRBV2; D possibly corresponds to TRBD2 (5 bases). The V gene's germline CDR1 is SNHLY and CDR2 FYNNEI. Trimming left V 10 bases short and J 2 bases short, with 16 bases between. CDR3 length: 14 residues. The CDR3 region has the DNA TGTGCCACCACGACGGGGAAATCCACAGATACGCAGTATTTT. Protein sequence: CATTTGKSTDTQYF.

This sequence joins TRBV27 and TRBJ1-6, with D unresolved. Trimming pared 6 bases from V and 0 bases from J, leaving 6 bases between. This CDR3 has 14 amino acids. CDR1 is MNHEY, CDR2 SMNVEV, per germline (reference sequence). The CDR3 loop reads CASRASSYNSPLHF. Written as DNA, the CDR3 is TGTGCCAGCAGGGCGAGCTCCTATAATTCACCCCTCCACTTT.

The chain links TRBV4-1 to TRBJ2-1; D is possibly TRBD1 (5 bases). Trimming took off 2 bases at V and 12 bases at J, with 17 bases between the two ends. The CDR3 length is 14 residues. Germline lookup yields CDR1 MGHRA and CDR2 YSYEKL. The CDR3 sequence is CASSQPYSAGRQFF. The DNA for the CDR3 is TGCGCCAGCAGCCAACCATATTCAGCAGGGCGGCAGTTCTTC.

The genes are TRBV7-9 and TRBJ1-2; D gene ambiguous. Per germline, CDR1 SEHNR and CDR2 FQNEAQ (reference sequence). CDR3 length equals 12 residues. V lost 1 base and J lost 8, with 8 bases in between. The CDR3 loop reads CASSLDGIGYTF. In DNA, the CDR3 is TGTGCCAGCAGCTTAGACGGAATAGGCTACACCTTC.

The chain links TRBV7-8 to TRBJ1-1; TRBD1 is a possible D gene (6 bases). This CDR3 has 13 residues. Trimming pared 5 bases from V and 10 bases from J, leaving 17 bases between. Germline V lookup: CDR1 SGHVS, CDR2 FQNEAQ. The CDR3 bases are TGTGCCAGCAGCCTCGGGGGGGCCCTAGGAGCTTTCTTT. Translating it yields CASSLGGALGAFF. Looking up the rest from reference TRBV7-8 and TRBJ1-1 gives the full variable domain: GAGVSQSPRYKVAKRGQDVALRCDPISGHVSLFWYQQALGQGPEFLTYFQNEAQLDKSGLPSDRFFAERPEGSVSTLKIQRTQQEDSAVYLCASSLGGALGAFFGQGTRLTVV.

In DNA form, the CDR3 reads TGCGCCAGCGTAGGGACTAGCGGAACCTACGAGCAGTACTTC. Protein product: CASVGTSGTYEQYF. This chain uses TRBV10-1 with TRBJ2-5; TRBD2 aligns across 11 bases. The J call could be wrong; TRBJ2-7 is a better fit for the DNA end. In germline, CDR1 is WNHNN, CDR2 SYGVQD (reference sequence). The CDR3 is 14 amino acids.

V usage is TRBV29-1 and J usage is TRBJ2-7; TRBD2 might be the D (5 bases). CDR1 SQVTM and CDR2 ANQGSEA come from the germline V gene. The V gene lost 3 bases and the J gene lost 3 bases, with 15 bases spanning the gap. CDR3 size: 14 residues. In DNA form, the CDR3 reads TGCAGCGTTGAGGGAGCCAGCTCAGTCTACGAGCAGTACTTC. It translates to CSVEGASSVYEQYF.

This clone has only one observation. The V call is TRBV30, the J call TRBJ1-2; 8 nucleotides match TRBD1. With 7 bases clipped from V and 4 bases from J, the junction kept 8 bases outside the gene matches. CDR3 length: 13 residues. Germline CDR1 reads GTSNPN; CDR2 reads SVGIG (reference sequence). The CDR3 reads CASGQGLSYGYTF. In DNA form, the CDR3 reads TGTGCCTCAGGACAGGGACTTAGCTATGGCTACACCTTC.

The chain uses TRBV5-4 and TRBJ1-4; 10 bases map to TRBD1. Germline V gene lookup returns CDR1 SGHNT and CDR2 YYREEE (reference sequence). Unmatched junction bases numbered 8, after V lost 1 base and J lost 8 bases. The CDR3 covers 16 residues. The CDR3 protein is CASSLSAGTGVEKLFF. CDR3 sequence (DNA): TGTGCCAGCAGCTTGTCCGCCGGGACAGGGGTCGAAAAACTGTTTTTT.

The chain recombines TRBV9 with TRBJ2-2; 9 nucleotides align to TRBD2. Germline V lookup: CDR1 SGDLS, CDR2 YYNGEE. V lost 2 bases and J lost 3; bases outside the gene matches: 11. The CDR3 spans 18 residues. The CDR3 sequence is CASSVSGTSRYYTGELFF. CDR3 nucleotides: TGTGCCAGCAGCGTCTCCGGGACTAGCAGATATTACACCGGGGAGCTGTTTTTT.

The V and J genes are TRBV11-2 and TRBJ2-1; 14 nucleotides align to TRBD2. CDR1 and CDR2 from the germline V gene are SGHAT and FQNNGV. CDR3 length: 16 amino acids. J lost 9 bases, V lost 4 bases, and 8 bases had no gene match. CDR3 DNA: TGTGCCAGCAGCTCCCCGGGACTAGCGGGAGTAGGTGAGCAGTTCTTC. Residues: CASSSPGLAGVGEQFF. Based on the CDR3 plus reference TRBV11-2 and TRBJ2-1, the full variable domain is EAGVAQSPRYKIIEKRQSVAFWCNPISGHATLYWYQQILGQGPKLLIQFQNNGVVDDSQLPKDRFSAERLKGVDSTLKIQPAKLEDSAVYLCASSSPGLAGVGEQFFGPGTRLTVL.

The CDR3 sequence: CASSPLVLAGGTDTQYF. CDR3 bases: TGCGCCAGCAGCCCTCTCGTCCTAGCGGGAGGCACAGATACGCAGTATTTT. This chain uses TRBV4-1 with TRBJ2-3; 10 positions agree with TRBD2. The CDR3 spans 17 residues. Germline-derived CDR1 and CDR2 are MGHRA and YSYEKL. The V segment lost 4 bases and the J segment 1 base; nucleotides outside the gene matches: 8.

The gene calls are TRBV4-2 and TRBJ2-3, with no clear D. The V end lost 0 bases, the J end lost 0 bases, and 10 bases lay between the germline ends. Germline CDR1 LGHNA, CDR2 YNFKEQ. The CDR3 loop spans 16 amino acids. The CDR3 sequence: CASSQDGGTSTDTQYF. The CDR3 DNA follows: TGTGCCAGCAGCCAAGATGGCGGAACTAGCACAGATACGCAGTATTTT.

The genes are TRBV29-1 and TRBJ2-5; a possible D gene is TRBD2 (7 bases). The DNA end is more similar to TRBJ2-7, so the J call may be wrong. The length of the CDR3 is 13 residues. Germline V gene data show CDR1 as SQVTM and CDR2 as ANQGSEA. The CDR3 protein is CSVYGGGGYEQYF. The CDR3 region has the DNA TGCAGCGTCTATGGGGGCGGGGGCTACGAGCAGTACTTC.

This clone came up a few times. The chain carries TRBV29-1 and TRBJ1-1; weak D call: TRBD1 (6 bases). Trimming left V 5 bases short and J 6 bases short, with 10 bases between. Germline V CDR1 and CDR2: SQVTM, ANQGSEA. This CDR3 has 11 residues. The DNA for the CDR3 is TGCAGCGTTCGGGGGGCCTCTGAAGCTTTCTTT. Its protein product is CSVRGASEAFF.